This TCR beta chain appears in the sequencing data of a study of glioma-infiltrating T cells. Regarding the study as a whole: Only very few CDR3 sequences appeared in both tissue and blood. Tissue-blood divergence was below expectation in non-neoplastic patients, above in gliomas.

About this clonotype: What it binds is not known.

TCR alpha and beta CDR3 regions were amplified from RNA using iRepertoire nested multiplex PCR. Tissue mRNA or PBMC total RNA, 100-400 ng, went into one-step reverse transcription and amplification. TCRdb ran MiXCR on the multiplex PCR reads and lists one entry per CDR3 protein. Here the sample spans under 200,000 distinct CDR3 sequences, 32% being singletons. The sample was glioma tissue, nonneoplastic brain tissue, or PBMCs (not recorded which). The receptor's source is a human donor with low-grade glioma or glioblastoma, undergoing nonglioma brain surgery, or in good health (not recorded which).

This chain's CDR3 is CASSQALGDTDTQYF. CDR3 sequence (DNA): TGTGCCAGCAGCCAAGCTTTAGGAGACACAGATACGCAGTATTTT. The chain has TRBV4-2 and TRBJ2-3; D not certain. Germline V gene lookup returns CDR1 LGHNA and CDR2 YNFKEQ. This CDR3 comprises 15 residues. V dropped 1 base and J dropped 2 bases, with 10 bases sitting between them.